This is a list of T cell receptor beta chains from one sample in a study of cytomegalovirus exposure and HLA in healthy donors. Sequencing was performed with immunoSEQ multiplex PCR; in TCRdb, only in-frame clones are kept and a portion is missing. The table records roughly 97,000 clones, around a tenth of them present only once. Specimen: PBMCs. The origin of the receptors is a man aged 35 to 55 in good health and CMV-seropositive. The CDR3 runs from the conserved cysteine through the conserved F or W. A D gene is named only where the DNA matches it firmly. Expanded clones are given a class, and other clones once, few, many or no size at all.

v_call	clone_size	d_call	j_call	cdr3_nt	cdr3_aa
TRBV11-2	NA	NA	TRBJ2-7	TGTGCCAGCAGCCCTGGTTTCGGCTACGAGCAGTACTTC	CASSPGFGYEQYF
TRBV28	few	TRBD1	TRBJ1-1	TGTGCCAGCACCCCGACAGGGATCTTTTCTGAAGCTTTCTTT	CASTPTGIFSEAFF
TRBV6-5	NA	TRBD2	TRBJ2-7	TGTGCCAGCAGTCAGATAGCGGGAGGTGGCCACGAGCAGTACTTC	CASSQIAGGGHEQYF
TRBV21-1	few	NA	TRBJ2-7	TGTGCCAGCAACTCGCCGGGACAGGGTAATTACGAGCAGTACTTC	CASNSPGQGNYEQYF
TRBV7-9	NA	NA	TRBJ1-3	TGTGCCAGCAGCTTAATGACTTCCTCTGGAAATACCATATATTTT	CASSLMTSSGNTIYF
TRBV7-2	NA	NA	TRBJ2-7	TGTGCCAGCAGCTTAAATAGTGGGGGCCCCACAGGCGAGCAGTACTTC	CASSLNSGGPTGEQYF
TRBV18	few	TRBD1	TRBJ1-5	TGTGCCAGCTCAGATCGACAGGGGAATCAGCCCCAGCATTTT	CASSDRQGNQPQHF
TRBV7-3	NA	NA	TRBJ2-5	TGTGCCAGCAGCTTAATTTATTGGCAGGGAAGCAAAGAGACCCAGTACTTC	CASSLIYWQGSKETQYF
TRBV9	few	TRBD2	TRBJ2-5	TGTGCCAGCAGCGTAGCTAGCGGGGAAGAGACCCAGTACTTC	CASSVASGEETQYF
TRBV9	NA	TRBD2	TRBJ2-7	TGTGCCAGCAGCGTAGAACTAGCGGGAGACGAGCAGTACTTC	CASSVELAGDEQYF
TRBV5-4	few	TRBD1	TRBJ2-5	TGTGCCAGCAGCTTGAGTGGGGGACAGGGGAGTGAGACCCAGTACTTC	CASSLSGGQGSETQYF
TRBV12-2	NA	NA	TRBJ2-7	TGTGCAAGTCGCTTAGCTGGCGGGAGGGCGTACGAGCAGTACTTC	CASRLAGGRAYEQYF
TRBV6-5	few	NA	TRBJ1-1	TGTGCCAGCGTAACGGGACTGATGAACACTGAAGCTTTCTTT	CASVTGLMNTEAFF
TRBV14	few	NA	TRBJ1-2	TGTGCCAGCAGCCAAGTCCAGGGCGGCTATGGCTACACCTTC	CASSQVQGGYGYTF
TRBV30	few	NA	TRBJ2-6	TGTGCCTGGAGTGACGATGGTCGGGGAGCCTCTGGGGCCAACGTCCTGACTTTC	CAWSDDGRGASGANVLTF
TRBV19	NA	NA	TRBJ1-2	TGTGCCAGTAGCAGGTACAACTATGGCTACACCTTC	CASSRYNYGYTF